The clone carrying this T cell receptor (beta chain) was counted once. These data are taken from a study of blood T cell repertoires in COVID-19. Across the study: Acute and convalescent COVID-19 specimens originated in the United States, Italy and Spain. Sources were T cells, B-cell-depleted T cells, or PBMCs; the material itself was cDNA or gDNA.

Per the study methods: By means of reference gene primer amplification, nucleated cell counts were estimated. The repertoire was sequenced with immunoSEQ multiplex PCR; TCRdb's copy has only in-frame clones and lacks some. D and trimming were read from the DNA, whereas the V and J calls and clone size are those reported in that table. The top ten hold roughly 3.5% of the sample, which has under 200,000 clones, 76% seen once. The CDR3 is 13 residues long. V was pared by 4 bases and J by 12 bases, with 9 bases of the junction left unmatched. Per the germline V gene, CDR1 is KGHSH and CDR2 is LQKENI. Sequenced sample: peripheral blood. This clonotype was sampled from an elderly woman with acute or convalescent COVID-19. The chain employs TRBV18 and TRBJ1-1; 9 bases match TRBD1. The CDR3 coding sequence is TGTGCCAGCTCACTCCGACAGGGGGAAAAGACTTTCTTT. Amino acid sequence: CASSLRQGEKTFF.